These 27 T cell receptor beta chains originate from one sample sequenced in a study of identical twins. One entry per CDR3 protein results from TCRdb running MiXCR on the 5' RACE reads. The repertoire has approximately 490,000 distinct CDR3 sequences, 20% to 25% of them found once; the top ten carry approximately 0.5%. These same data were also listed under a study on yellow fever vaccine responses in identical twins.

Sequencing was done on a sample of CD4+ T cells sorted from blood. The receptors here all came from a woman aged 18-29 years in good health.

V is TRBV10-3 and J is TRBJ2-1; a possible D gene is TRBD1 (7 bases). Trimming stripped 2 bases from V and 6 bases from J, with 14 bases between. There are 15 residues in the CDR3. Germline CDR1 ENHRY, CDR2 SYGVKD. CDR3 bases: TGTGCCATCAGTGAGCCAGGGGGGATCCTCAATGAGCAGTTCTTC. Protein sequence: CAISEPGGILNEQFF.

This clonotype has just a few counts. The V call is TRBV7-8, the J call TRBJ2-1, with TRBD2 identical over 10 bases. J lost 2 bases, V lost 5 bases, and 9 bases had no gene match. This CDR3 is built from 17 residues. Germline CDR1 and CDR2: SGHVS and FQNEAQ. DNA of the CDR3: TGTGCCAGCAGCGCCCGACCTAGCGGGGGAGCCTACAATGAGCAGTTCTTC. It codes for CASSARPSGGAYNEQFF.

This clonotype was counted between two and nine times. This chain links TRBV10-2 with TRBJ1-2, with D unresolved. Germline CDR1 and CDR2: WSHSY and SAAADI. V lost 5 bases to trimming and J lost 7 bases, with 11 bases between them. The length of the CDR3 is 12 residues. CDR3 in amino acids: CASSPVWIGYTF. The CDR3 DNA is TGCGCCAGCAGTCCCGTTTGGATTGGCTACACCTTC.

This clonotype was counted between two and nine times. The chain is built from TRBV11-1 and TRBJ2-5; 15 nucleotides align to TRBD2. The CDR3 extends over 18 amino acids. Trimming cost V 1 base and J 1 base; bases outside gene matches: 4. Per germline, CDR1 SGHAT and CDR2 FQDESV (reference sequence). The CDR3 reads CASSLGGLAGGSQETQYF. DNA of the CDR3: TGTGCCAGCAGCTTAGGGGGACTAGCGGGGGGCAGCCAAGAGACCCAGTACTTC.

This clonotype was found many times. The chain is built from TRBV7-3 and TRBJ2-2; D uncertain. CDR3 length equals 13 residues. Looked up from germline, CDR1 is SGHTA and CDR2 is FQGTGA. Trimming removed 2 bases at V and 4 bases at J, with 5 bases between. CDR3 in DNA: TGTGCCAGCAGCTTATCGGTCACCGGGGAGCTGTTTTTT. It is translated as CASSLSVTGELFF.

The CDR3 reads CATSGRAADTQYF. The CDR3 region has the DNA TGTGCCACCAGCGGGAGGGCGGCAGATACGCAGTATTTT. The chain has TRBV10-3 and TRBJ2-3; 10 nucleotides align to TRBD2. Germline lookup yields CDR1 ENHRY and CDR2 SYGVKD. The CDR3 spans 13 residues. V was clipped by 10 bases and J by 4 bases; unmatched bases: 5.

This clonotype has a handful of counts. The J gene is TRBJ1-1, the V gene TRBV28, with D uncertain. Trimming removed 2 bases at V and 6 bases at J, with 13 bases between. This CDR3 is 14 amino acids long. Germline values: CDR1 MDHEN, CDR2 SYDVKM. CDR3 in DNA: TGTGCCAGCAGTTTACTCCGTGATTTTGCTGAAGCTTTCTTT. Its protein is CASSLLRDFAEAFF.

This clonotype appeared a few times. The chain has TRBV5-1 and TRBJ2-1; 13 bases line up with TRBD2. CDR1 SGHRS and CDR2 YFSETQ come from the germline V gene. This CDR3 is built from 17 residues. With 5 bases clipped from V and 0 bases from J, the junction kept 5 bases outside the gene matches. This CDR3 is CASRRWTSGSSYNEQFF. As DNA, the CDR3 is TGCGCCAGCAGAAGGTGGACTAGCGGGAGCTCCTACAATGAGCAGTTCTTC.

V gene TRBV5-1 combines with J gene TRBJ1-2, with D unclear. V was cut by 1 base and J by 3 bases, with 7 bases left in between. Germline values: CDR1 SGHRS, CDR2 YFSETQ. The CDR3 covers 13 residues. As DNA, the CDR3 is TGCGCCAGCAGCTTGTATAGCGACTATGGCTACACCTTC. It encodes CASSLYSDYGYTF.

The CDR3 spells CSTSGTEEKLFF. The CDR3 DNA reads TGCAGTACCTCCGGGACCGAAGAAAAACTGTTTTTT. The V call is TRBV20-1, the J call TRBJ1-4, with D possibly being TRBD1 (5 bases). V was cut by 8 bases and J by 8 bases, with 15 bases left in between. The CDR3 runs 12 residues. The germline CDR1 and CDR2 sequences are DFQATT and SNEGSKA (reference sequence).

This chain connects TRBV6-5 to TRBJ2-1; D remains ambiguous. Per the germline V gene, CDR1 is MNHEY and CDR2 is SVGAGI. The CDR3 extends over 11 amino acids. V dropped 8 bases and J dropped 9 bases, with 11 bases sitting between them. CDR3 residues: CASQKLGEQFF. The CDR3 coding sequence is TGTGCCAGCCAAAAATTGGGTGAGCAGTTCTTC.

The gene calls are TRBV25-1 and TRBJ2-2, with TRBD2 matching 8 bases. Germline V gene sequence: CDR1 MGHDK, CDR2 SYGVNS. The CDR3 sequence is 15 residues long. Trimming removed 5 bases from V and 0 bases from J; junction bases left unmatched: 2. The CDR3 DNA is TGTGCCAGCAGTAGCGGGGGCGCGAACACCGGGGAGCTGTTTTTT. Translation: CASSSGGANTGELFF.

The chain recombines TRBV20-1 with TRBJ1-5; D not certain. This CDR3 is built from 12 residues. V was shortened by 0 bases and J by 7 bases, with 7 bases between the two germline ends. Germline V gene sequence: CDR1 DFQATT, CDR2 SNEGSKA (reference sequence). CDR3 protein: CSARDNGQPQHF. Here the CDR3 DNA reads TGCAGTGCTAGAGATAATGGGCAGCCCCAGCATTTT.

This chain joins TRBV11-3 and TRBJ2-3; 11 bases fit TRBD2. The V gene's germline CDR1 is SGHNT and CDR2 YENEEA. With 5 bases clipped from V and 2 bases from J, the junction kept 3 bases outside the gene matches. The CDR3 extends over 15 amino acids. DNA for the CDR3: TGTGCCAGCAGCCCTAGCGGGAGGAACACAGATACGCAGTATTTT. Encoded protein: CASSPSGRNTDTQYF. Together with reference TRBV11-3 and TRBJ2-3, the CDR3 gives the full variable domain: EAGVVQSPRYKIIEKKQPVAFWCNPISGHNTLYWYLQNLGQGPELLIRYENEEAVDDSQLPKDRFSAERLKGVDSTLKIQPAELGDSAVYLCASSPSGRNTDTQYFGPGTRLTVL.

J is TRBJ2-3 and V is TRBV5-1; the match to TRBD2 covers 14 bases. Germline trimming cut 1 base from V and 7 bases from J; bases unmatched to any gene: 20. This CDR3 has 21 amino acids. Germline CDR1 and CDR2: SGHRS and YFSETQ. The CDR3 loop reads CASSLSTSGLAGDRSLNTQYF. Written as DNA, the CDR3 is TGCGCCAGCAGCTTGTCGACTTCGGGACTAGCGGGGGATCGCAGTTTAAATACGCAGTATTTT.

V gene TRBV25-1 combines with J gene TRBJ2-1; TRBD1 is a possible D gene (6 bases). V gave up 8 bases and J gave up 8 bases, with 16 bases separating them. CDR3 size: 13 residues. CDR1 is MGHDK and CDR2 is SYGVNS in the germline V gene. The DNA of the CDR3 is TGTGCCAGCGGCCGGCAGGGGTGGCATGAGCAGTTCTTC. Translation gives CASGRQGWHEQFF.

This sequence joins TRBV5-1 and TRBJ1-1; D remains ambiguous. The V end was cut by 0 bases, the J end by 3 bases, with 9 bases between. This CDR3 is 14 amino acids long. The V gene's germline CDR1 is SGHRS and CDR2 YFSETQ. The CDR3 reads CASSLVMGDTEAFF. The CDR3 coding sequence is TGCGCCAGCAGCTTGGTTATGGGTGACACTGAAGCTTTCTTT.

This clonotype was seen a few times. CDR3 in amino acids: CAAKAGDEQFF. In DNA form, the CDR3 reads TGTGCAGCGAAGGCGGGTGATGAGCAGTTCTTC. The chain joins TRBV7-9 to TRBJ2-1; weak D call: TRBD2 (5 bases). This CDR3 is built from 11 residues. Per germline, CDR1 SEHNR and CDR2 FQNEAQ (reference sequence).

The chain has TRBV24-1 and TRBJ2-7; a possible D gene is TRBD1 (6 bases). Germline CDR1 and CDR2: KGHDR and SFDVKD. This CDR3 has 12 residues. Trimming pared 9 bases from V and 5 bases from J, leaving 13 bases between. As DNA, the CDR3 is TGTGCCACCCTACAGGGTATGGACGAGCAGTACGTC. Amino acid sequence: CATLQGMDEQYV.

This clonotype appeared a few times. This chain joins TRBV20-1 and TRBJ2-7, with D maybe TRBD2 (5 bases). CDR1 DFQATT and CDR2 SNEGSKA come from the germline V gene (reference sequence). Trimming pared 0 bases from V and 7 bases from J, leaving 13 bases between. The CDR3 runs to 13 residues. The DNA of the CDR3 is TGCAGTGCTAGAGAACAACTTCGGGGAGAGCAGTACGTC. This codes for CSAREQLRGEQYV.

This clonotype was found a few times. This chain uses TRBV5-1 with TRBJ2-3, with 8 bases aligning to TRBD1. Germline trimming cut 4 bases from V and 3 bases from J; bases unmatched to any gene: 13. There are 17 residues in the CDR3. CDR1 and CDR2 from the germline V gene are SGHRS and YFSETQ. CDR3 protein: CASSPPDREVFTDTQYF. Here the CDR3 DNA reads TGCGCCAGCAGCCCCCCGGACAGGGAGGTTTTTACAGATACGCAGTATTTT.

The rearrangement uses TRBV2 and TRBJ2-1; D possibly corresponds to TRBD2 (5 bases). The germline gives CDR1 SNHLY, CDR2 FYNNEI. The CDR3 is 15 residues long. V gave up 3 bases and J gave up 3 bases, with 12 bases separating them. This CDR3 is CASSEASRNYNEQFF. CDR3 in DNA: TGTGCCAGCAGTGAGGCTAGCAGAAACTACAATGAGCAGTTCTTC.

The DNA for the CDR3 is TGTGCCAGCAGCATTGACAGGGAATACGAGCAGTACGTC. Protein sequence: CASSIDREYEQYV. The chain links TRBV5-4 to TRBJ2-7; 7 bases match TRBD1. Losses at the gene ends were 4 bases for V and 4 bases for J; bases not matched to a gene: 5. Germline lookup yields CDR1 SGHNT and CDR2 YYREEE (reference sequence). This CDR3 has 13 residues.

The rearrangement joins TRBV7-2 to TRBJ2-7, with TRBD2 matching 9 bases. The CDR3 is 15 amino acids. Germline V gene sequence: CDR1 SGHTA, CDR2 FQGNSA. The ends lost 5 bases at V and 4 bases at J; junction bases unmatched: 9. The CDR3 coding sequence is TGTGCCAGCAGCATTAGCGGGGGTGATAAATACGAGCAGTACGTC. Translating gives CASSISGGDKYEQYV.

The rearrangement joins TRBV9 to TRBJ2-7; D remains unclear. This CDR3 has 11 amino acids. The V end was cut by 3 bases, the J end by 3 bases, with 4 bases between. Per germline, CDR1 SGDLS and CDR2 YYNGEE. The CDR3 sequence is CASSALYEQYV. CDR3 coding DNA: TGTGCCAGCAGCGCTCTCTACGAGCAGTACGTC.

This chain joins TRBV5-1 and TRBJ2-1, with 8 bases matching TRBD1. Germline-derived CDR1 and CDR2 are SGHRS and YFSETQ. The V and J ends lost 3 bases and 6 bases, in that order; junction bases with no gene match: 2. The CDR3 runs 13 residues. CDR3 protein: CASSWTGSNEQFF. The DNA for the CDR3 is TGCGCCAGCAGCTGGACAGGGAGCAATGAGCAGTTCTTC.

This clonotype has ten or more counts. V gene TRBV2 combines with J gene TRBJ2-1; 11 nucleotides match TRBD2. The germline V gene encodes CDR1 SNHLY and CDR2 FYNNEI. V was clipped by 6 bases and J by 7 bases; unmatched bases: 5. The CDR3 is made up of 14 amino acids. The CDR3 bases are TGTGCCAGCAGAGTACTAGCGGGAGAGAATGAGCAGTTCTTC. This gives the protein CASRVLAGENEQFF.